The entry that follows covers one T cell receptor beta chain sequence. Deletions cut 6 bases from V and 2 bases from J, with 7 bases between. CDR1 MNHEY and CDR2 SMNVEV come from the germline V gene (reference sequence). CDR3 size: 13 residues. This specimen belongs to a study of OX40 agonist ivuxolimab in advanced cancers. Study background: Earlier treatment with anti-PD-1, anti-PD-L1 or anti-CTLA-4 was permitted, and under 50% had received some.

Only in-frame clones appear in the TCRdb table, and some are missing; sequencing was by immunoSEQ multiplex PCR. The sample holds about 45,000 clones, approximately 90% seen once. The starting material was CD4+ or CD8+ T cells sorted from blood, obtained in a trial of the OX40 agonist ivuxolimab. The receptor was isolated from an adult with an advanced solid tumor such as melanoma, head and neck, liver or kidney cancer. The rearrangement joins TRBV27 to TRBJ2-2; D gene ambiguous. The chain's CDR3 is CASSKINTGELFF. CDR3 DNA sequence: TGTGCCAGCAGCAAAATAAACACCGGGGAGCTGTTTTTT.